This T cell receptor (beta chain) was documented in a study of control samples from healthy donors and cancer patients. Repertoires were generated with immunoSEQ multiplex PCR, while TCRdb's copy carries only in-frame clones and drops some. Counted here are about 140,000 clones, around 90% occurring once; the ten biggest clones make up 11%. The V and J ends lost 0 bases and 9 bases, in that order; junction bases with no gene match: 13. The CDR3 totals 17 residues. Germline lookup yields CDR1 LGHNA and CDR2 YNFKEQ. The sequenced sample was blood. This chain joins TRBV4-2 and TRBJ1-5, with 8 bases identical to TRBD1. This TCR was sampled from a man aged 25-45 years in good health. The CDR3 sequence is CASSQDPPGQAPRPQHF. The DNA of the CDR3 is TGTGCCAGCAGCCAAGACCCACCGGGACAGGCCCCTCGGCCCCAGCATTTT.